Below, 13 T cell receptor beta chains from the same sample are listed, as sequenced in a study of blood T cell repertoires in COVID-19. Only in-frame clones appear in the TCRdb table, and some are missing; sequencing was by immunoSEQ multiplex PCR. The sample has over 150,000 clones; roughly 83% are singletons. Sequencing used peripheral blood. The receptors derive from a woman aged 60 to 75 with acute or convalescent COVID-19.

This clone was counted only a few times. The chain joins TRBV7-9 to TRBJ1-1, with unresolved D. CDR3 length: 14 amino acids. Germline V gives CDR1 SEHNR, CDR2 FQNEAQ (reference sequence). V lost 5 bases to trimming and J lost 1 base, with 11 bases between them. The CDR3 loop reads CASSPTGGNTEAFF. In nucleotides, the CDR3 is TGTGCCAGCAGCCCCACGGGAGGGAACACTGAAGCTTTCTTT.

This clone has just a few counts. The chain carries TRBV5-8 and TRBJ2-1; TRBD1 matches at 9 bases. The CDR3 extends over 17 amino acids. Per the germline V gene, CDR1 is SGHTS and CDR2 is YDEGEE. V lost 4 bases to trimming and J lost 9 bases; unmatched junction nucleotides: 17. The chain's CDR3 is CASSRGTGGDLNGEQFF. The CDR3 DNA reads as TGTGCCAGCAGCCGGGGTACAGGGGGCGACCTTAATGGTGAGCAGTTCTTC.

This chain uses TRBV3-1 (or the pseudogene TRBV3-2) with TRBJ2-7, with 8 bases that match TRBD2. The length of the CDR3 is 14 residues. Germline-derived CDR1 and CDR2 are LGHDT and YNNKEL (reference sequence). V gave up 7 bases and J gave up 7 bases; unmatched junction bases: 12. This CDR3 is CASTPTGGAGEQYF. CDR3 DNA: TGTGCCAGCACCCCTACCGGGGGGGCGGGGGAGCAGTACTTC.

The genes are TRBV7-3 and TRBJ1-1; a possible D gene is TRBD1 (5 bases). The CDR3 has 18 residues. The germline V gene has CDR1 SGHTA and CDR2 FQGTGA. V shed 1 base and J shed 0 bases, with 18 bases lying between them. The CDR3 protein is CASSLIPGGGIMNTEAFF. The CDR3, as DNA: TGTGCCAGCAGCTTAATCCCCGGGGGAGGCATAATGAACACTGAAGCTTTCTTT.

The chain couples TRBV27 to TRBJ2-7, with 7 bases aligning to TRBD1. Losses at the gene ends were 5 bases for V and 7 bases for J; bases not matched to a gene: 8. In germline, CDR1 is MNHEY, CDR2 SMNVEV (reference sequence). The CDR3 runs 13 residues. The CDR3 here is CASSDRALREQYF. In DNA, the CDR3 is TGTGCCAGCAGTGACAGGGCCCTAAGGGAGCAGTACTTC.

This clone came up once. One end of the junction does not line up with germline, which may come from a read error. The CDR3 bases are TGTGCCAGTAGCTTTAGCGGGGGGAGCACAGATACGCAGTATTTT. The encoded protein is CASSFSGGSTDTQYF. V gene TRBV7-3 combines with J gene TRBJ2-3, with TRBD2 matching 10 bases. This CDR3 is 15 amino acids long. The germline V gene encodes CDR1 SGHTA and CDR2 FQGTGA.

This clone was observed a few times. The genes are TRBV9 and TRBJ2-3; 10 bases map to TRBD2. CDR1 SGDLS and CDR2 YYNGEE come from the germline V gene. This CDR3 spans 16 amino acids. The V gene end was trimmed by 1 base and the J gene end by 4 bases; junction bases not matched to a gene: 6. Written as DNA, the CDR3 is TGTGCCAGCAGCGTAATACCTAGCGGGGGTGCAGATACGCAGTATTTT. Translated, it gives CASSVIPSGGADTQYF. The full variable domain, its missing parts supplied by reference TRBV9 and TRBJ2-3, is DSGVTQTPKHLITATGQRVTLRCSPRSGDLSVYWYQQSLDQGLQFLIQYYNGEERAKGNILERFSAQQFPDLHSELNLSSLELGDSALYFCASSVIPSGGADTQYFGPGTRLTVL.

This chain uses TRBV2 with TRBJ1-5; 7 positions match TRBD1. Germline lookup yields CDR1 SNHLY and CDR2 FYNNEI. The CDR3 length is 14 residues. After removal of 6 bases from V and 0 bases from J, the junction contained 2 bases not matched to a gene. Written as DNA, the CDR3 is TGTGCCAGCAGGGGGACAGTTAGCAATCAGCCCCAGCATTTT. The encoded protein is CASRGTVSNQPQHF.

The chain joins TRBV12-5 to TRBJ1-2; 7 bases fit TRBD1. CDR1 LGHNT and CDR2 FRNRAP come from the germline V gene. CDR3 size: 14 residues. The V and J ends lost 5 bases and 7 bases, in that order; junction bases with no gene match: 10. CDR3: CASGPTTGEVGYTF. In nucleotides, the CDR3 is TGTGCTAGTGGTCCAACCACAGGGGAGGTTGGCTACACCTTC.

This CDR3 reads CASSLSRLNYGYTF. CDR3 nucleotide sequence: TGTGCCAGCAGTCTCTCGAGGCTTAACTATGGCTACACCTTC. V gene TRBV27 combines with J gene TRBJ1-2; D uncertain. The CDR3 totals 14 residues. Germline CDR1 and CDR2: MNHEY and SMNVEV (reference sequence). Trimming took off 5 bases at V and 1 base at J, with 11 bases between the two ends.

The chain carries TRBV3-1 (or the pseudogene TRBV3-2) and TRBJ1-1, with unresolved D. Germline CDR1 LGHDT, CDR2 YNNKEL (reference sequence). The CDR3 spans 12 residues. V lost 2 bases and J lost 9, with 10 bases in between. Here the CDR3 DNA reads TGTGCCAGCAGCCAACTCAGGAATAAAGCTTTCTTT. Translating gives CASSQLRNKAFF.

The CDR3 nucleotides read TGTGCCAGCCACGGACTTTTGAACACTGAAGCTTTCTTT. Amino acid sequence: CASHGLLNTEAFF. This chain joins TRBV19 and TRBJ1-1, with no clear D. The germline CDR1 and CDR2 sequences are LNHDA and SQIVND (reference sequence). The CDR3 runs to 13 residues. Trimming took off 9 bases at V and 0 bases at J, with 11 bases between the two ends. Using reference TRBV19 and TRBJ1-1 for the parts outside the CDR3, the full variable domain is DGGITQSPKYLFRKEGQNVTLSCEQNLNHDAMYWYRQDPGQGLRLIYYSQIVNDFQKGDIAEGYSVSREKKESFPLTVTSAQKNPTAFYLCASHGLLNTEAFFGQGTRLTVV.

The chain uses TRBV4-1 and TRBJ1-5; 7 positions match TRBD1. CDR3 length: 15 amino acids. V was clipped by 0 bases and J by 4 bases; unmatched bases: 3. Germline values: CDR1 MGHRA, CDR2 YSYEKL. CDR3 nucleotides: TGCGCCAGCAGCCAAGATGACAGGGTTAATCAGCCCCAGCATTTT. It codes for CASSQDDRVNQPQHF.